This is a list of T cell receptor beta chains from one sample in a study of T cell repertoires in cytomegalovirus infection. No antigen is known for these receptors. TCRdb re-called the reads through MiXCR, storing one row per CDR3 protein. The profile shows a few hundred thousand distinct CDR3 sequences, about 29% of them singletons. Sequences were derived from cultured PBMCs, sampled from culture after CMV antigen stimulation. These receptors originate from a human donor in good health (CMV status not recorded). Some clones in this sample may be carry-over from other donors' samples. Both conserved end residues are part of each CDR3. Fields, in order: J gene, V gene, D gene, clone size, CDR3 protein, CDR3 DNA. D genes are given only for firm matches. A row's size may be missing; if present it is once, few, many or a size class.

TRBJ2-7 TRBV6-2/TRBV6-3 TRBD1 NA CASSYSFGTGGSYEQYF TGTGCCAGCAGTTACTCGTTTGGGACAGGGGGCTCCTACGAGCAGTACTTC
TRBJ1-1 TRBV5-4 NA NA CASSPARALNTEAFF TGTGCCAGCAGCCCCGCTAGGGCCTTGAACACTGAAGCTTTCTTT
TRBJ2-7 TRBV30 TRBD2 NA CAWSVASGPYEQYF TGTGCCTGGAGTGTGGCTAGCGGGCCCTACGAGCAGTACTTC
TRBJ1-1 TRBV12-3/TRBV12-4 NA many CASSPQGRQNTEAFF TGTGCCAGCAGTCCCCAGGGACGACAGAACACTGAAGCTTTCTTT
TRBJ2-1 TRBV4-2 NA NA CASSQVSRDEQFF TGTGCCAGCAGCCAAGTCTCGCGCGATGAGCAGTTCTTC
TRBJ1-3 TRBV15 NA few CATSRAKPQGYSGNTIYF TGTGCCACCAGCAGAGCCAAACCCCAGGGATATTCGGGAAACACCATATATTTT
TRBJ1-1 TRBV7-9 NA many CASSSPLIGSENTEAFF TGTGCCAGCAGCTCCCCCTTGATAGGATCGGAGAACACTGAAGCTTTCTTT
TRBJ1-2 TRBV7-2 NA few CASSFQGTNGYTF TGTGCCAGCAGCTTCCAGGGAACCAATGGCTACACCTTC
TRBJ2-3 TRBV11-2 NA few CASSLDQDSFSTDTQYF TGTGCCAGCAGCTTAGATCAAGACAGCTTTAGCACAGATACGCAGTATTTT
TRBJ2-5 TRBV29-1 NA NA CSVGLGAAQETQYF TGCAGCGTTGGGCTGGGCGCGGCCCAAGAGACCCAGTACTTC
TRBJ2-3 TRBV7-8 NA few CASSPIRDWADTQYF TGTGCCAGCAGCCCCATCCGGGACTGGGCAGATACGCAGTATTTT
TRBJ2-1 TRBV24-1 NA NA CATSPEGYNEQFF TGTGCCACCAGTCCGGAGGGCTACAATGAGCAGTTCTTC
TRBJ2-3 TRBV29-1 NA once CSVDPGASTDTQYF TGCAGCGTTGATCCCGGCGCTAGCACAGATACGCAGTATTTT
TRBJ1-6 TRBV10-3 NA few CAISSRGGSWTLNSPLHF TGTGCCATCAGTTCACGGGGAGGGTCATGGACCCTTAATTCACCCCTCCACTTT
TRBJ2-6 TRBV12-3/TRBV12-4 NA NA CASSGLGANVLTF TGTGCCAGCAGTGGGTTAGGGGCCAACGTCCTGACTTTC
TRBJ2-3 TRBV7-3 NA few CASSFGLDTDTQYF TGTGCCAGCAGCTTCGGACTTGACACAGATACGCAGTATTTT
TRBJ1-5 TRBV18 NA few CASSPKSRDFLNQPQHF TGTGCCAGCTCACCAAAGTCAAGGGACTTCTTAAATCAGCCCCAGCATTTT
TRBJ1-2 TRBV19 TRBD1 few CASSSPTGNGYTF TGTGCCAGTAGTAGCCCGACAGGGAATGGCTACACCTTC
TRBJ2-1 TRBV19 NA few CASSRGGATHNEQFF TGTGCCAGTAGCAGGGGGGGTGCCACCCACAATGAGCAGTTCTTC
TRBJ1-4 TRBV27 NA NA CASSFRNRDQLFF TGTGCCAGCAGTTTCCGAAACAGGGACCAACTGTTTTTT
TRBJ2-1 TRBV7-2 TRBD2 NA CASSSGLESEQFF TGTGCCAGCAGCTCGGGACTAGAAAGTGAGCAGTTCTTC
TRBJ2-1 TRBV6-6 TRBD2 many CASSYLSGTSGRAPEQFF TGTGCCAGCAGTTACTTAAGCGGGACTAGCGGGAGGGCCCCTGAGCAGTTCTTC
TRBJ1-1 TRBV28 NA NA CASRNDGNTEAFF TGTGCCAGCAGAAATGACGGGAACACTGAAGCTTTCTTT
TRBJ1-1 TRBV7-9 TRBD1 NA CASRNEGVQGSATEAFF TGTGCCAGCAGAAATGAAGGGGTACAGGGGTCGGCCACTGAAGCTTTCTTT
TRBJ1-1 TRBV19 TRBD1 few CASSIRSRGRTEAFF TGTGCCAGTAGTATTCGCAGCAGGGGGCGAACTGAAGCTTTCTTT
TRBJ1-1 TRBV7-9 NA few CASSPGGRGSTEAFF TGTGCCAGCAGCCCGGGGGGCAGGGGCTCGACTGAAGCTTTCTTT
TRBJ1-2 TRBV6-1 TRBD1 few CASRRDRVGIYGYTF TGTGCCAGCAGAAGAGACAGGGTAGGGATCTATGGCTACACCTTC
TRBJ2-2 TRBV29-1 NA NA CSVEDPMTGELFF TGCAGCGTTGAAGATCCCATGACCGGGGAGCTGTTTTTT
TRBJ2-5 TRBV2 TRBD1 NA CASSLRQGAGETQYF TGTGCCAGCAGCCTTCGACAGGGGGCAGGAGAGACCCAGTACTTC
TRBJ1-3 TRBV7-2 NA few CASSPAFAGNTIYF TGTGCCAGCAGCCCGGCCTTCGCTGGAAACACCATATATTTT
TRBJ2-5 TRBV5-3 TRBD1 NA CASSLGGRDRVETQYF TGTGCCAGCAGCTTGGGGGGGAGGGACAGGGTAGAGACCCAGTACTTC
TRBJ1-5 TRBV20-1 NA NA CSAKEVSNQPQHF TGCAGTGCTAAGGAGGTGAGCAATCAGCCCCAGCATTTT
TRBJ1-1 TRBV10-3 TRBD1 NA CAISQGQGASTEAFF TGTGCCATCAGTCAGGGACAGGGGGCCAGCACTGAAGCTTTCTTT
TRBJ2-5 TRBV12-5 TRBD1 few CASGETPGQGGETQYF TGTGCTAGTGGCGAGACTCCGGGACAGGGGGGAGAGACCCAGTACTTC
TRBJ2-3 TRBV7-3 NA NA CASSLRPPGAGDTQYF TGTGCCAGCAGCTTAAGACCCCCGGGAGCGGGAGATACGCAGTATTTT
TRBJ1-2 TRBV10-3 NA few CAISESLGDYGYTF TGTGCCATCAGTGAGTCCCTGGGGGACTATGGCTACACCTTC
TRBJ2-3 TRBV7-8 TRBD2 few CASSLALAGSTFGTDTQYF TGTGCCAGCAGCTTGGCACTAGCGGGTTCTACCTTCGGCACAGATACGCAGTATTTT
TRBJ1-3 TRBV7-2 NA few CASSSRDQGGSGNTIYF TGTGCCAGCAGCTCTAGAGACCAGGGTGGATCTGGAAACACCATATATTTT
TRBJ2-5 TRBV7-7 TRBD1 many CASSLGTGREETQYF TGTGCTAGCAGCCTCGGGACAGGGAGGGAAGAGACCCAGTACTTC
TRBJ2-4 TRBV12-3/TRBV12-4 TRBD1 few CASSLVGQGLNIQYF TGTGCCAGCAGTTTGGTCGGACAGGGTTTGAACATTCAGTACTTC
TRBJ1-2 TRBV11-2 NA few CASSLPPEGSYGYTF TGTGCCAGCAGCTTGCCCCCCGAGGGGAGCTATGGCTACACCTTC
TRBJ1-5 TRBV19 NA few CASRAWDTNQPQHF TGTGCCAGCCGAGCGTGGGACACCAATCAGCCCCAGCATTTT
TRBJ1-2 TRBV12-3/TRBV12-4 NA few CASGYDSYGYTF TGTGCCAGCGGGTACGACAGCTATGGCTACACCTTC
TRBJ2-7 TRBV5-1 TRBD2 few CASSLGLAGGPRYEQYF TGCGCCAGCAGCTTGGGACTAGCGGGAGGCCCTCGCTACGAGCAGTACTTC
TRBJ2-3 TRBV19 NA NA CASSEIGGTQYF TGTGCCAGTAGCGAAATAGGGGGTACGCAGTATTTT
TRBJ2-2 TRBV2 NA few CASTPKAGVGTGELFF TGTGCCAGCACCCCCAAGGCAGGGGTGGGCACCGGGGAGCTGTTTTTT
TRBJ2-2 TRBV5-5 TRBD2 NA CASSSGGSSGELFF TGTGCCAGCAGCTCGGGGGGGTCGAGCGGGGAGCTGTTTTTT
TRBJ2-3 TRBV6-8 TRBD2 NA CASSPRGTSGPDTQYF TGTGCCAGCAGTCCGCGGGGGACTTCTGGCCCAGATACGCAGTATTTT
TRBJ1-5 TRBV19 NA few CASSIGYSSTGNQPQHF TGTGCCAGTAGTATAGGGTACAGCTCTACGGGCAATCAGCCCCAGCATTTT
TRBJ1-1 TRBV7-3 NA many CASSLYRDTNTEAFF TGTGCCAGCAGCTTATACCGGGACACAAACACTGAAGCTTTCTTT
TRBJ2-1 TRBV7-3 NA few CASSSDNHNEQFF TGTGCCAGCAGCTCAGACAACCACAATGAGCAGTTCTTC